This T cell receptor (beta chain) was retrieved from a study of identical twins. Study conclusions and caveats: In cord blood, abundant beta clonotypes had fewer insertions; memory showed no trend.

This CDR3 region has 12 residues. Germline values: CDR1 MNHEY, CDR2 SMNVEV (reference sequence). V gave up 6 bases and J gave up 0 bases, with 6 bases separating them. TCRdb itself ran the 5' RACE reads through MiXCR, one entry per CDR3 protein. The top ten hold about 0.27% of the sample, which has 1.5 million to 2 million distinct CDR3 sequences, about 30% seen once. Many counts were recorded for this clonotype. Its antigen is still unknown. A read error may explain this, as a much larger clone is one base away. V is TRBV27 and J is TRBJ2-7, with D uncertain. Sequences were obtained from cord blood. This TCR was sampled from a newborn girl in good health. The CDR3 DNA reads TGTGCCAGCAGACCCAACTCCTACGAGCAGTACTTC. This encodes CASRPNSYEQYF.